Presented here are 10 T cell receptor beta chains from one specimen sequenced in a study of shared clonotypes between healthy human individuals. Here immunoSEQ multiplex PCR was the method, and the copy in TCRdb shows in-frame clones only, minus some. The data contain about 700,000 clones, over 65% of them singletons. The specimen was memory CD4+ T cells sorted from blood. Subset specified: CD45RA-negative fraction. These receptor sequences come from a woman aged 25 to 39 in good health.

The rearrangement links TRBV5-1 to TRBJ2-1, with TRBD2 as a possible D gene (5 bases). The CDR3 is 12 residues long. Trimming removed 7 bases at V and 4 bases at J, with 9 bases between. Germline CDR1 reads SGHRS; CDR2 reads YFSETQ. CDR3 sequence: CASAAGYNEQFF. The DNA of the CDR3 is TGCGCCAGCGCGGCGGGTTACAATGAGCAGTTCTTC.

This chain connects TRBV7-9 to TRBJ2-6, with a possible D match to TRBD1 (5 bases). There are 15 residues in the CDR3. V lost 5 bases, J lost 2 bases, and 10 bases lay in between. Germline-derived CDR1 and CDR2 are SEHNR and FQNEAQ (reference sequence). Here the CDR3 reads CASSPSTAGANVLTF. Written as DNA, the CDR3 is TGTGCCAGCAGCCCGTCGACAGCTGGGGCCAACGTCCTGACTTTC.

The chain links TRBV6-5 to TRBJ2-7; D may match TRBD1 or TRBD2 (5 bases each). The length of the CDR3 is 13 residues. V was clipped by 0 bases and J by 6 bases, with 9 bases between them. Germline V lookup: CDR1 MNHEY, CDR2 SVGAGI. This chain's CDR3 is CASSYSVGGEQYF. CDR3 sequence (DNA): TGTGCCAGCAGTTACTCGGTTGGGGGCGAGCAGTACTTC.

This sequence joins TRBV7-2 and TRBJ2-7; the match to TRBD2 covers 7 bases. The V gene's germline CDR1 is SGHTA and CDR2 FQGNSA. The CDR3 runs to 15 residues. V lost 1 base and J lost 2; bases outside the gene matches: 5. DNA of the CDR3: TGTGCCAGCAGCTTAGATCAGCTAGCGGCCTACGAGCAGTACTTC. Encoded protein: CASSLDQLAAYEQYF.

The V call is TRBV18, the J call TRBJ2-5; TRBD2 is a possible D gene (7 bases). CDR3 length: 15 residues. Germline V gene sequence: CDR1 KGHSH, CDR2 LQKENI. V gave up 0 bases and J gave up 5 bases, with 13 bases separating them. Here the CDR3 reads CASSPPSGGQETQYF. DNA of the CDR3: TGTGCCAGCTCACCACCGTCCGGGGGGCAGGAGACCCAGTACTTC.

A remark on this clone: The same CDR3 arises from other DNA sequences in this sample as well. The V gene is TRBV28, the J gene TRBJ2-7, with D unresolved. The V gene's germline CDR1 is MDHEN and CDR2 SYDVKM. CDR3 size: 11 residues. Trimming stripped 4 bases from V and 3 bases from J, with 4 bases between. Here the CDR3 reads CASSSRYEQYF. As DNA, the CDR3 is TGTGCCAGCAGTTCCCGCTACGAGCAGTACTTC.

The V and J genes are TRBV5-1 and TRBJ2-7; D may be TRBD1 (6 bases). Trimming left V 0 bases short and J 5 bases short, with 12 bases between. From germline, CDR1 is SGHRS and CDR2 YFSETQ. This CDR3 has 14 amino acids. The CDR3 sequence: CASSLGDTTDEQYF. For the CDR3, the DNA is TGCGCCAGCAGCTTGGGGGACACCACCGACGAGCAGTACTTC.

V usage is TRBV5-1 and J usage is TRBJ2-1; D might be TRBD1 or TRBD2, each matching 5 bases. V was pared by 2 bases and J by 6 bases, with 9 bases between. This CDR3 has 13 amino acids. The germline V gene encodes CDR1 SGHRS and CDR2 YFSETQ. This CDR3 reads CASSFEGINEQFF. The CDR3 DNA sequence: TGCGCCAGCAGCTTTGAGGGGATCAATGAGCAGTTCTTC.

The rearrangement joins TRBV20-1 to TRBJ1-2, with D perhaps TRBD1 (5 bases). The length of the CDR3 is 10 residues. Germline lookup yields CDR1 DFQATT and CDR2 SNEGSKA (reference sequence). Trimming left V 3 bases short and J 14 bases short, with 13 bases between. The CDR3 sequence: CSARGGEETF. In nucleotides, the CDR3 is TGCAGTGCTAGGGGAGGGGAAGAGACCTTC.

This clone has ten or more counts. The CDR3 region is CASSPEGQGYQPQHF. The CDR3, as DNA: TGTGCCAGCAGCCCCGAGGGACAGGGGTATCAGCCCCAGCATTTT. The rearrangement uses TRBV5-8 and TRBJ1-5, with 10 bases matching TRBD1. With V trimmed by 4 bases and J by 5 bases, 6 bases remained unmatched. Germline values: CDR1 SGHTS, CDR2 YDEGEE. The CDR3 sequence is 15 residues long.